This T cell receptor beta chain stems from a study of beta chain features in type 1 diabetes. This clone showed up just a few times. Its antigen is not identified. Study-level findings and limits: Type 1 diabetes patients had fewer VDJ junction insertions and more deletions.

CDR1 and CDR2 (germline): MNHEY, SVGAGI. Trimming pared 0 bases from V and 3 bases from J, leaving 10 bases between. This CDR3 has 15 residues. Each population that was sorted was more than 95% pure. Reverse transcribing all isolated RNA meant expressed TCRB transcripts were sequenced. Here immunoSEQ multiplex PCR was the method, and the copy in TCRdb shows in-frame clones only, minus some. This table holds about 270,000 clones, 13% to 15% found once. The genes are TRBV6-5 and TRBJ2-3; D unclear. Input material: naive CD4+ T cells from blood. The receptor's source is a woman in her thirties or forties in good health. In nucleotides, the CDR3 is TGTGCCAGCAGTTACTCGTTTATGGCAACAGATACGCAGTATTTT. Its protein product is CASSYSFMATDTQYF.